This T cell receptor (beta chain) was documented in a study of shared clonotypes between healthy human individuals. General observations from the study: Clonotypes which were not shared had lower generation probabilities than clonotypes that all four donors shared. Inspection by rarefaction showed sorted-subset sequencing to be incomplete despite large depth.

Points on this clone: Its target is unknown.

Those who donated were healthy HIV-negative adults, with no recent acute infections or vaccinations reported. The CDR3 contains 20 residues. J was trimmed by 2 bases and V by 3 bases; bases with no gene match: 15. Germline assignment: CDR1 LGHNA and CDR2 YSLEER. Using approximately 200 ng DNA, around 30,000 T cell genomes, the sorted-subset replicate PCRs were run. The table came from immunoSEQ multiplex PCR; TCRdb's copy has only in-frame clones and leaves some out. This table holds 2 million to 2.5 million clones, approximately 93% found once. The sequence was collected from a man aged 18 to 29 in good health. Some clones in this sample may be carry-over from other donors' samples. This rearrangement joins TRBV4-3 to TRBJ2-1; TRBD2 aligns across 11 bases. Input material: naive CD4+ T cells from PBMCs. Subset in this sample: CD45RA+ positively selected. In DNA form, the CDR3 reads TGCGCCAGCAGCCAGGCCGCTAGCGGGAGGCCCTCTTTTCCCTACAATGAGCAGTTCTTC. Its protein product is CASSQAASGRPSFPYNEQFF.